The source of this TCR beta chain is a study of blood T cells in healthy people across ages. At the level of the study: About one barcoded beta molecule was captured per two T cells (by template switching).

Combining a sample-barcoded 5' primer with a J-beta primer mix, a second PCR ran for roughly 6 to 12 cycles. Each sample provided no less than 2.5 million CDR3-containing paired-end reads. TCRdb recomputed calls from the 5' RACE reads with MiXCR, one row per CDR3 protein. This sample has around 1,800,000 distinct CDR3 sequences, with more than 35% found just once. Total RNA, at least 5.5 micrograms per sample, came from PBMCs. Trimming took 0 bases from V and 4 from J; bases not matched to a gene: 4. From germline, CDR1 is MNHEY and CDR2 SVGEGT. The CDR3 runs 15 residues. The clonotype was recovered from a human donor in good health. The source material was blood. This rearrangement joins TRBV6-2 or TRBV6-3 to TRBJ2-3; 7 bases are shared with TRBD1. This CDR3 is CASSYSRQGPDTQYF. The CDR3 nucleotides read TGTGCCAGCAGTTACTCCCGACAGGGCCCAGATACGCAGTATTTT.